A single T cell receptor (beta chain) is shown here with its context. Antigen: not known. Germline V gene data show CDR1 as SNHLY and CDR2 as FYNNEI. The CDR3 loop spans 13 amino acids. The ends were cut back, 3 bases at V and 0 bases at J, with 5 bases in the middle. The data derive from a study of siplizumab effects on memory and regulatory T cells. Regarding the study as a whole: Whether the proliferating Tregs (from siplizumab cultures) were suppressive was not confirmed. Unstimulated subsets were the mapping target of only a minor fraction of alloreactive clones.

Assays were performed on 9.7 x 10^4 or so TCR templates per sample. Libraries were prepared by immunoSEQ multiplex PCR; TCRdb keeps only in-frame clonotypes and omits some of them. The data contain 100,000 to 110,000 clones, 94% of them singletons. The clonotype comes from a human donor in good health. Sequenced material: non-Treg CD4+ T cells sorted from blood. J is TRBJ2-5 and V is TRBV2, with unresolved D. CDR3 region: CASSDPNQETQYF. The CDR3 DNA reads as TGTGCCAGCAGTGACCCGAACCAAGAGACCCAGTACTTC.